These 14 T cell receptor beta chains were sequenced from one sample in a study of blood T cells in healthy people across ages. For the second PCR, which ran for roughly 6 to 12 cycles, a sample-barcoded 5' primer and a J-beta primer mix were used. A single record per CDR3 protein comes from TCRdb applying MiXCR to the 5' RACE reads. Counted here are hundreds of thousands of distinct CDR3 sequences, about 53% occurring once; the ten biggest clones make up roughly 34%. Material: blood. The source is a man between 60 and 75 years old in good health.

The rearrangement uses TRBV10-3 and TRBJ2-7, with D perhaps being TRBD1 or TRBD2 (5 bases each). The CDR3 consists of 13 residues. The germline V gene encodes CDR1 ENHRY and CDR2 SYGVKD. Trimming left V 4 bases short and J 2 bases short, with 9 bases between. The CDR3 region is CAISGDGAYEQYF. CDR3 bases: TGTGCCATCAGTGGGGACGGAGCCTACGAGCAGTACTTC.

The V and J genes are TRBV3-1 and TRBJ2-5; D gene uncertain. The J call may be incorrect, as the DNA end agrees better with TRBJ2-7. The CDR3 loop spans 14 amino acids. CDR1 is LGHDT, CDR2 YNNKEL, per germline (reference sequence). CDR3 DNA sequence: TGTGCCAGCAGCCAAGCAGCTGCTCGGTACGAGCAGTACTTC. Translating it yields CASSQAAARYEQYF.

The chain carries TRBV29-1 and TRBJ2-2, with D unclear. With 7 bases removed from V and 6 bases from J, the gap between germline ends came to 12 bases. The CDR3 runs 12 residues. The germline V gene has CDR1 SQVTM and CDR2 ANQGSEA. CDR3 coding DNA: TGCAGCGCCATAACACGATCCGGGGAGCTGTTTTTT. Translating it yields CSAITRSGELFF.

The chain employs TRBV29-1 and TRBJ1-1, with D perhaps TRBD1 (6 bases). The CDR3 sequence is 13 residues long. The V gene lost 6 bases and the J gene lost 0 bases, with 11 bases spanning the gap. Per the germline V gene, CDR1 is SQVTM and CDR2 is ANQGSEA. CDR3 in amino acids: CSVWTEMNTEAFF. CDR3 in DNA: TGCAGCGTCTGGACAGAAATGAACACTGAAGCTTTCTTT.

V gene TRBV20-1 combines with J gene TRBJ1-2, with a possible D match to TRBD1 (5 bases). From germline, CDR1 is DFQATT and CDR2 SNEGSKA (reference sequence). The CDR3 extends over 12 amino acids. The V and J ends lost 4 bases and 4 bases respectively, with 10 bases between them. CDR3 amino acids: CSATGRGYGYTF. CDR3 bases: TGCAGTGCTACAGGGAGAGGCTATGGCTACACCTTC.

This rearrangement joins TRBV3-1 to TRBJ2-3, with 9 positions matching TRBD2. Germline V gene lookup returns CDR1 LGHDT and CDR2 YNNKEL (reference sequence). V shed 11 bases and J 3 bases; nucleotides not matched to a gene: 6. This CDR3 contains 13 residues. CDR3 protein: CASGRGGTDTQYF. The CDR3, as DNA: TGTGCCTCCGGGCGGGGGGGAACAGATACGCAGTATTTT.

In this sample, this clonotype turned up a few times. The CDR3 coding sequence is TGTGCCAGCAGCCAAGATCTCCCGGGGGCCCAAGAGACCCAGTACTTC. It encodes CASSQDLPGAQETQYF. This rearrangement joins TRBV3-1 to TRBJ2-5, with D perhaps given as TRBD1 or TRBD2 (6 bases each). The CDR3 extends over 16 amino acids. V was shortened by 0 bases and J by 1 base, with 12 bases between the two germline ends. CDR1 is LGHDT and CDR2 is YNNKEL in the germline V gene (reference sequence).

CDR3 loop: CASRIASNQPQHF. For the CDR3, the DNA is TGTGCCAGCAGAATAGCAAGCAATCAGCCCCAGCATTTT. The rearrangement links TRBV12-3 or TRBV12-4 to TRBJ1-5; D is ambiguous. Trimming pared 6 bases from V and 1 base from J, leaving 7 bases between. The length of the CDR3 is 13 residues.

The V gene is TRBV5-1, the J gene TRBJ1-2, with a possible D match to TRBD1 (5 bases). CDR3 length: 15 amino acids. The germline gives CDR1 SGHRS, CDR2 YFSETQ. The V gene lost 2 bases and the J gene lost 4 bases, with 15 bases spanning the gap. The CDR3 region has the DNA TGCGCCAGCAGCTTTGGGACCCAGCAAACCTATGGCTACACCTTC. Translating it yields CASSFGTQQTYGYTF.

This chain connects TRBV11-2 to TRBJ2-4; D is uncertain. V was cut by 0 bases and J by 15 bases, with 12 bases left in between. From germline, CDR1 is SGHAT and CDR2 FQNNGV. The CDR3 loop spans 12 amino acids. CDR3 DNA: TGTGCCAGCAGCTTAGATGTGGAGCCTCCGTACTTC. Translating gives CASSLDVEPPYF.

The chain recombines TRBV5-1 with TRBJ2-7; 9 positions agree with TRBD2. The DNA end is a closer match to TRBJ2-5, so the J assignment may be wrong. This CDR3 comprises 16 residues. Germline V gene sequence: CDR1 SGHRS, CDR2 YFSETQ. DNA for the CDR3: TGCGCCAGCAGCAACCGACTAGCGGAGGTTCAAGAGACCCAGTACTTC. This translates into CASSNRLAEVQETQYF.

For the CDR3, the DNA is TGTGCCAGCAGCTACTTAGGGACAGCCTCCTACAATGAGCAGTACTTC. This codes for CASSYLGTASYNEQYF. The chain joins TRBV14 to TRBJ2-1; 7 positions agree with TRBD1. Matching the DNA end better, TRBJ2-7 makes the J call doubtful. CDR1 is SGHDN, CDR2 FVKESK, per germline. The CDR3 length is 16 residues.

The chain couples TRBV14 to TRBJ1-1; D perhaps matches TRBD1 (5 bases). This CDR3 region has 14 residues. Germline loops: CDR1 SGHDN, CDR2 FVKESK. V shed 5 bases and J shed 3 bases, with 13 bases lying between them. As DNA, the CDR3 is TGTGCCAGCAGCGACCAGGGTGGAGACACTGAAGCTTTCTTT. Protein product: CASSDQGGDTEAFF.

V usage is TRBV27 and J usage is TRBJ2-1; 12 bases match TRBD2. In germline, CDR1 is MNHEY, CDR2 SMNVEV (reference sequence). V dropped 7 bases and J dropped 9; count of bases not matched to a gene: 16. The CDR3 is 17 amino acids. The CDR3 coding sequence is TGTGCCAGCACCGAAGCTCGTCTAGCGGGGGGGCCACGTGAGCAGTTCTTC. Protein product: CASTEARLAGGPREQFF.